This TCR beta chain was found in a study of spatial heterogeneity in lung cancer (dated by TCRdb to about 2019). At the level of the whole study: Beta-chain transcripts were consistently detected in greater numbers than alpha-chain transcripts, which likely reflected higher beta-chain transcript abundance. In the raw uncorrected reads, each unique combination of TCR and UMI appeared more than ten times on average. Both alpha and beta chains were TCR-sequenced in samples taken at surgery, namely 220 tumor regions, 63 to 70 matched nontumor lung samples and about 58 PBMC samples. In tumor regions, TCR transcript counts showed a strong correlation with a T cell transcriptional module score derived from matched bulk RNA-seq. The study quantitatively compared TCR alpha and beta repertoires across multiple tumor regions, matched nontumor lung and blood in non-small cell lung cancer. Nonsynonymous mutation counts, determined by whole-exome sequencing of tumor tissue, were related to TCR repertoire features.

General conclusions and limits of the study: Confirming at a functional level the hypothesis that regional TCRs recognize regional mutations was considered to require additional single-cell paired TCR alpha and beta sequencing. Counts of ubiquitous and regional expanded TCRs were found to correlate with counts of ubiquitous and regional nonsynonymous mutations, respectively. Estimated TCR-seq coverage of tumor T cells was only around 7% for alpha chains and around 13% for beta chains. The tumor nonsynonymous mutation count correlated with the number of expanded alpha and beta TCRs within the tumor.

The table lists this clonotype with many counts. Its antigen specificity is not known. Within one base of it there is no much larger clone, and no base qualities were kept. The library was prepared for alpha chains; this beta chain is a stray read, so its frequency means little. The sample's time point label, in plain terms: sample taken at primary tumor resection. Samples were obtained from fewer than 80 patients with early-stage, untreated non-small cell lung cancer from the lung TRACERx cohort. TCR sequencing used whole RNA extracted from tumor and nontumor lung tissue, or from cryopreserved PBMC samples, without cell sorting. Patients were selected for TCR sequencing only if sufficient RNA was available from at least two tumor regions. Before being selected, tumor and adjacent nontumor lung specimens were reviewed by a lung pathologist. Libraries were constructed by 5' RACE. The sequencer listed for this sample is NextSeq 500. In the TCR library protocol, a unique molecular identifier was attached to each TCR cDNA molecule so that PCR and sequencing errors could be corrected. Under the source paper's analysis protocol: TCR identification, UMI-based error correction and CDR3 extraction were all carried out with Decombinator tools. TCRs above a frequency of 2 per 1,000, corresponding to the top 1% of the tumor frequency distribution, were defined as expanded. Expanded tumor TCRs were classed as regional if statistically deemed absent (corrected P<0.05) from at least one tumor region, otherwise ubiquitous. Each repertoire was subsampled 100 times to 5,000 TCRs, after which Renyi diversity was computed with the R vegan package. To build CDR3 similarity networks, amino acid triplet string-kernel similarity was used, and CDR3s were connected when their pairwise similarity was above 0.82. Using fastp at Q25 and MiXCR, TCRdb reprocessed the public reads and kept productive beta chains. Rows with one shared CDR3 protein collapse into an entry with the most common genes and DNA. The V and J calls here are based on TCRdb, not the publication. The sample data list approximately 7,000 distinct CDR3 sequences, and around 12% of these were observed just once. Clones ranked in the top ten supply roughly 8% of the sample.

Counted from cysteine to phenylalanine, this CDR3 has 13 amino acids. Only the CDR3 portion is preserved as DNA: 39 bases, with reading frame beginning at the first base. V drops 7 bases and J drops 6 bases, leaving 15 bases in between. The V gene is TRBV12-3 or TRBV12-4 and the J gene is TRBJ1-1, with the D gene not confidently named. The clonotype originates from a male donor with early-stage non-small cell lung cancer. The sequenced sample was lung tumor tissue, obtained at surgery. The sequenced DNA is TGTGCCAGCACTCCTAGGGCAGGTCCTGAAGCTTTCTTT. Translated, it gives CASTPRAGPEAFF.